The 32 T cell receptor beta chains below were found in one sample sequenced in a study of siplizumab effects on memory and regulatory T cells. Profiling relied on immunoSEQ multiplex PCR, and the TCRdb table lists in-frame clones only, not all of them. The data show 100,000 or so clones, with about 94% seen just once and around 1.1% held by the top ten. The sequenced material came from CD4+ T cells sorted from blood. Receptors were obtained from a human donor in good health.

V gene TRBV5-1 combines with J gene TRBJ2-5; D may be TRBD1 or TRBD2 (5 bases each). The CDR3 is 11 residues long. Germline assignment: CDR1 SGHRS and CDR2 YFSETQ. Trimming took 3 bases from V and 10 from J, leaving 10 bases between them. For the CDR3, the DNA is TGCGCCAGCAGCTCCCGAGGGGACCAGTACTTC. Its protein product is CASSSRGDQYF.

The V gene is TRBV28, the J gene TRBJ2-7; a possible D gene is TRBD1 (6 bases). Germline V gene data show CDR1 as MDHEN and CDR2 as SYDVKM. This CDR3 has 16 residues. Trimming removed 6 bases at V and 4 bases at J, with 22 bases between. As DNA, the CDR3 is TGTGCCAGCAGCCTCGGGACAACCCATATTCTTTACGAGCAGTACTTC. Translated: CASSLGTTHILYEQYF.

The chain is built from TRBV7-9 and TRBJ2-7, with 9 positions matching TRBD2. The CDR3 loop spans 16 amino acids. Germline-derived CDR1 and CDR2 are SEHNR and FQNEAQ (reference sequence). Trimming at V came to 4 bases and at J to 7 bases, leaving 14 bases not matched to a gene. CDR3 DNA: TGTGCCAGCAGCTCGTGGCGGCGGGAGGGCCTCGGGGAGCAGTACTTC. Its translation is CASSSWRREGLGEQYF.

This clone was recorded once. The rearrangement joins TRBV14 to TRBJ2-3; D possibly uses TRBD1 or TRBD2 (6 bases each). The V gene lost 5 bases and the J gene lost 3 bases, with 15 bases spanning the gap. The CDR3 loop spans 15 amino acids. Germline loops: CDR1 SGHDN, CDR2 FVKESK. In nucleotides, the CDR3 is TGTGCCAGCAGCGGGGGGCTTGAGGCGACAGATACGCAGTATTTT. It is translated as CASSGGLEATDTQYF.

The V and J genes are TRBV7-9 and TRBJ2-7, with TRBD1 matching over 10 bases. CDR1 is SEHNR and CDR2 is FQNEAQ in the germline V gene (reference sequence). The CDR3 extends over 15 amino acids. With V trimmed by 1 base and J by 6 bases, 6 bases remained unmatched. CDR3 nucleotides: TGTGCCAGCAGCTTAGATCTGGGGACAGGGGTCGAGCAGTACTTC. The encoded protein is CASSLDLGTGVEQYF.

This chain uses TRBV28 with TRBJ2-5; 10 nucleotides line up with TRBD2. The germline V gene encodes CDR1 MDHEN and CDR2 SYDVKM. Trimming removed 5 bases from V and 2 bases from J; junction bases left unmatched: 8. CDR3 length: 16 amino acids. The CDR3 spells CASSPTGLANQETQYF. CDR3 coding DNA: TGTGCCAGCAGTCCCACGGGACTAGCGAATCAAGAGACCCAGTACTTC.

This chain's CDR3 is CASSYSTRRNAFF. Here the CDR3 DNA reads TGTGCCAGCAGTTACTCGACGCGACGGAACGCTTTCTTT. This chain uses TRBV6-5 with TRBJ1-1, with D uncertain. This CDR3 spans 13 amino acids. V dropped 0 bases and J dropped 11 bases, with 13 bases sitting between them. Germline CDR1 MNHEY, CDR2 SVGAGI.

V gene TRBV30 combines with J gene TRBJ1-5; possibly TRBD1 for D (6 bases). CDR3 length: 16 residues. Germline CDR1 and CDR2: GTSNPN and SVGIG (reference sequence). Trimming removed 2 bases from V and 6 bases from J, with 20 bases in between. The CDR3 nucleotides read TGTGCCTGGAGTCCCCCGAACGGGGGGGGCAGTCAGCCCCAGCATTTT. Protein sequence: CAWSPPNGGGSQPQHF.

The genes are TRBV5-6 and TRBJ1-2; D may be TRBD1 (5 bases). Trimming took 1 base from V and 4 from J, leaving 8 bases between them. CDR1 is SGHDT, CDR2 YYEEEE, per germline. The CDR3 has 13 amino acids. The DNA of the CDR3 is TGTGCCAGCAGCTTGAGACAGAGCTATGGCTACACCTTC. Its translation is CASSLRQSYGYTF.

The CDR3 here is CASSLAPGRIEYGYTF. The CDR3 DNA sequence: TGCGCCAGCAGCTTGGCTCCAGGACGCATTGAATATGGCTACACCTTC. This chain connects TRBV5-1 to TRBJ1-2; no firm D call. The CDR3 runs 16 residues. The V gene lost 0 bases and the J gene lost 5 bases, with 17 bases spanning the gap. Per the germline V gene, CDR1 is SGHRS and CDR2 is YFSETQ.

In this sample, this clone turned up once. Here the CDR3 reads CASSSPNRAPGTDTQYF. Written as DNA, the CDR3 is TGCGCCAGCAGCTCGCCTAACCGGGCCCCGGGGACAGATACGCAGTATTTT. V is TRBV5-1 and J is TRBJ2-3, with D possibly TRBD2 on 5 matching bases. The CDR3 is 17 residues long. Per germline, CDR1 SGHRS and CDR2 YFSETQ. The V end lost 3 bases, the J end lost 3 bases, and 20 bases lay between the germline ends. Based on the CDR3 plus reference TRBV5-1 and TRBJ2-3, the full variable domain is KAGVTQTPRYLIKTRGQQVTLSCSPISGHRSVSWYQQTPGQGLQFLFEYFSETQRNKGNFPGRFSGRQFSNSRSEMNVSTLELGDSALYLCASSSPNRAPGTDTQYFGPGTRLTVL.

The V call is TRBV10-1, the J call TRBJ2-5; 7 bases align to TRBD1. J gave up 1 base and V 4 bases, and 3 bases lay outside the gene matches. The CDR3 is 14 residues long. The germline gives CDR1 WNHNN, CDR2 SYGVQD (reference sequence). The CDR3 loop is CASSAGQVQETQYF. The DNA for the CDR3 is TGCGCCAGCAGTGCCGGACAGGTCCAAGAGACCCAGTACTTC.

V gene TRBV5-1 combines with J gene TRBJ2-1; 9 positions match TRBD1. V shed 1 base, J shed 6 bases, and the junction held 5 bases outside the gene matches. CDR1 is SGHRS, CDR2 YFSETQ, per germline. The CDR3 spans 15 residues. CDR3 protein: CASSLMGQGFNEQFF. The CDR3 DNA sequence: TGCGCCAGCAGCTTGATGGGACAGGGATTCAATGAGCAGTTCTTC.

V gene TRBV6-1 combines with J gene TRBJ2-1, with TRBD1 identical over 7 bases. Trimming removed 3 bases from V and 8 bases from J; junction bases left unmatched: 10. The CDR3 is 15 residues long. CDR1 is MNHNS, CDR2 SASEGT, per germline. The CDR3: CASSDLTGERDEQFF. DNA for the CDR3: TGTGCCAGCAGTGACCTAACAGGGGAGAGGGATGAGCAGTTCTTC.

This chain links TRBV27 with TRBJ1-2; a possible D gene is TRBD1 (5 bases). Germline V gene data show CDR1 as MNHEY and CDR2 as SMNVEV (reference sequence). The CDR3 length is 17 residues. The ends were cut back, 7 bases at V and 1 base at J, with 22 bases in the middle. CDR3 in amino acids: CASNPQGYEGLNYGYTF. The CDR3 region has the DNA TGTGCCAGCAACCCCCAGGGCTACGAGGGACTTAACTATGGCTACACCTTC.

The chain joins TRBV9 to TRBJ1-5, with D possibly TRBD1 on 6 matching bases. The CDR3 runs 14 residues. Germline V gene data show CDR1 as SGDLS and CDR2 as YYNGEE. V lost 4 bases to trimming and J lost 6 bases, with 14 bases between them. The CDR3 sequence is CASSRTDGGQPQHF. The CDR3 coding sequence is TGTGCCAGCAGCAGGACAGATGGCGGTCAGCCCCAGCATTTT.

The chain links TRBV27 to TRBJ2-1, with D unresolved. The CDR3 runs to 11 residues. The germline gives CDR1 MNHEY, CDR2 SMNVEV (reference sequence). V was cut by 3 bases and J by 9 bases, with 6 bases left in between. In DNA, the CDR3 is TGTGCCAGCAGTTTTAGGTCTGAGCAGTTCTTC. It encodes CASSFRSEQFF.

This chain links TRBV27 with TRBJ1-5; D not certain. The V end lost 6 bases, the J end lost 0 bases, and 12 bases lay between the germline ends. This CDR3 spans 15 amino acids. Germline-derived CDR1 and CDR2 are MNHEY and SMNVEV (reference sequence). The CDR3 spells CASRGSTNSNQPQHF. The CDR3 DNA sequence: TGTGCCAGCAGAGGGTCCACTAATAGCAATCAGCCCCAGCATTTT.

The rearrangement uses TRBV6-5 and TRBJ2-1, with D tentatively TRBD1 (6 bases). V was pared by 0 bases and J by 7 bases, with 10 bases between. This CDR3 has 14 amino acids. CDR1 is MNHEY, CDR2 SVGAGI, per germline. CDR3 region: CASSYSDSTNEQFF. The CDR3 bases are TGTGCCAGCAGTTACTCGGACAGTACGAATGAGCAGTTCTTC.

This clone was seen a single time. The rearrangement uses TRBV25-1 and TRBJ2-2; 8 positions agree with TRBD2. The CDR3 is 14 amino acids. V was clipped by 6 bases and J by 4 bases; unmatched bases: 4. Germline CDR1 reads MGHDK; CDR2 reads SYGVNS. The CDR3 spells CASRGTSGTGELFF. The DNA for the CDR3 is TGTGCCAGCAGAGGTACTAGCGGCACCGGGGAGCTGTTTTTT.

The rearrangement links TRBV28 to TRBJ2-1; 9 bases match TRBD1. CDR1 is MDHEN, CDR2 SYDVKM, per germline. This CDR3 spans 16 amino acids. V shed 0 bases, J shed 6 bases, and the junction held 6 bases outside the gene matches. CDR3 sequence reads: CASSLWGQGTGNEQFF. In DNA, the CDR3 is TGTGCCAGCAGTTTATGGGGACAGGGCACGGGCAATGAGCAGTTCTTC.

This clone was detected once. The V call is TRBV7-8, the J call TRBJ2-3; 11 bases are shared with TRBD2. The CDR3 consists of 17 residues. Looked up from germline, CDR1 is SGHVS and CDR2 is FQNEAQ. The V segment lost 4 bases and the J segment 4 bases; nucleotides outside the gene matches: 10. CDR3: CASSWRSGRGWADTQYF. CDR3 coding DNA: TGTGCCAGCAGCTGGCGTAGCGGGAGGGGTTGGGCAGATACGCAGTATTTT.

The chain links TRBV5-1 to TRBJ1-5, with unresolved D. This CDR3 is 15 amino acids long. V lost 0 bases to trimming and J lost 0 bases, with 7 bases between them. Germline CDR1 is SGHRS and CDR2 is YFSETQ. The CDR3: CASSLDRNSNQPQHF. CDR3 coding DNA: TGCGCCAGCAGCTTGGACAGAAATAGCAATCAGCCCCAGCATTTT.

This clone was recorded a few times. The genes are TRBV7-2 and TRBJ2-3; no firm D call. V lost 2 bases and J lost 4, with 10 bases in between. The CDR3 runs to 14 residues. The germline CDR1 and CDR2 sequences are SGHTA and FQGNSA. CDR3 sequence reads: CASSLLGASDTQYF. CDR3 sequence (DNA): TGTGCCAGCAGCTTACTTGGAGCTTCAGATACGCAGTATTTT.

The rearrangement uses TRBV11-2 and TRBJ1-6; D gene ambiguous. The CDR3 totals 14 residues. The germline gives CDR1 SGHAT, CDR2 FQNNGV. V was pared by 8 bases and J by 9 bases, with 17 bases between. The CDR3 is CASGNRVGISPLHF. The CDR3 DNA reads TGTGCCAGCGGAAATAGGGTTGGGATTTCACCCCTCCACTTT.

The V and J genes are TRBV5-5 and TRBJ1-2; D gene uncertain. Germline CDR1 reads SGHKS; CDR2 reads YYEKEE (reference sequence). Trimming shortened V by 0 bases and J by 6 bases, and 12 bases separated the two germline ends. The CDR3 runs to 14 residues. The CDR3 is CASSLAQQRDGYTF. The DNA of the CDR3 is TGTGCCAGCAGCTTGGCACAACAAAGGGATGGCTACACCTTC. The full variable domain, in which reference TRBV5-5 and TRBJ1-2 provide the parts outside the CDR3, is DAGVTQSPTHLIKTRGQQVTLRCSPISGHKSVSWYQQVLGQGPQFIFQYYEKEERGRGNFPDRFSARQFPNYSSELNVNALLLGDSALYLCASSLAQQRDGYTFGSGTRLTVV.

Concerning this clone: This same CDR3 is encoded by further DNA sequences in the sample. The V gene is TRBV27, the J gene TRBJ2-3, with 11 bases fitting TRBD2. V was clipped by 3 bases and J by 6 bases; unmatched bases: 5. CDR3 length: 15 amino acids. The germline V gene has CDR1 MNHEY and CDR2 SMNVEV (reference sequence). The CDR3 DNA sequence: TGTGCCAGCAGTTTTAGCGGGAGGGCGGGGGATACGCAGTATTTT. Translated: CASSFSGRAGDTQYF.

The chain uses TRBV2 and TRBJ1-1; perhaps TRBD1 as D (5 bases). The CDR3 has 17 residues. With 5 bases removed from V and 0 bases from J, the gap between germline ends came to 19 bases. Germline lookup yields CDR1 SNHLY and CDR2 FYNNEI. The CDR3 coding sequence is TGTGCCAGCAGTTATCCCTCAGGAGGGGCGATGAACACTGAAGCTTTCTTT. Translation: CASSYPSGGAMNTEAFF.

Written as DNA, the CDR3 is TGTGCCAGTAGTATCCACCGGGACAGCGGCGGGCAGTACTTC. Protein: CASSIHRDSGGQYF. The chain combines TRBV19 with TRBJ2-7; TRBD1 agrees at 7 bases. The CDR3 runs 14 residues. V dropped 3 bases and J dropped 9; count of bases not matched to a gene: 11. Germline V gene lookup returns CDR1 LNHDA and CDR2 SQIVND (reference sequence).

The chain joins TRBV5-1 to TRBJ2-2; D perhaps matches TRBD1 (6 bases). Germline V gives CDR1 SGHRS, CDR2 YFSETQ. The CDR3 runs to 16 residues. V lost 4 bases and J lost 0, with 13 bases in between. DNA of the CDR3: TGCGCCAGCAGCCAAACAGGGCGCCCGAACACCGGGGAGCTGTTTTTT. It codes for CASSQTGRPNTGELFF.

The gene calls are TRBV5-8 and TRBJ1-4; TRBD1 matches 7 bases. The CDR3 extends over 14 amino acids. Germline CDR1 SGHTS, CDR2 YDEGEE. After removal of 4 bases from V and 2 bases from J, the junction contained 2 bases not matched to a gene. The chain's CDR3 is CASSTGVTNEKLFF. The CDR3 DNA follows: TGTGCCAGCAGCACAGGGGTTACTAATGAAAAACTGTTTTTT.

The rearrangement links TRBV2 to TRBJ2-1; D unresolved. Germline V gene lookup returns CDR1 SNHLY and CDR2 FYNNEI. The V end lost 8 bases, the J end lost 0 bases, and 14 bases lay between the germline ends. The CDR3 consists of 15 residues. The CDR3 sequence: CASAIGSPSYNEQFF. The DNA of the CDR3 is TGTGCCAGCGCGATCGGGTCGCCCTCCTACAATGAGCAGTTCTTC.